This TCR beta chain is drawn from a study of CD8 T cells in Susac syndrome. RNA was extracted with the RNeasy kit, and a quantity of about 0.45 to 1 ug was reverse transcribed using random hexamers. The CDR3 of TCR beta was amplified by immunoSEQ multiplex PCR across 54 Vbeta and 13 Jbeta. TCRdb reanalysed the immunoSEQ multiplex PCR reads using MiXCR and keeps one entry per CDR3 protein. The sample shows under 150,000 distinct CDR3 sequences, roughly 80% of them seen only once. The study, taken as a whole, reports: By the study's own acknowledgment, its TCR sequencing and HLA analysis included relatively few individuals.

Stable or active relapsing-remitting multiple sclerosis, untreated and meeting revised McDonald criteria, defined the controls. TEMRA cells underwent FACS enrichment and CD8+ and CD4+ T cells underwent negative isolation. On this clonotype itself: Its target is unknown.

The CDR3 has 17 residues. The V gene's germline CDR1 is MNHEY and CDR2 SMNVEV (reference sequence). J was trimmed by 5 bases and V by 1 base; bases with no gene match: 9. Sequenced: CD8+ T cells from PBMCs. This clonotype was obtained from a human donor with multiple sclerosis. The rearrangement joins TRBV27 to TRBJ1-1, with TRBD1 matching over 11 bases. In DNA form, the CDR3 reads TGTGCCAGCAGTTTATTTGGGACAGGGGGGAGTGGGACTGAAGCTTTCTTT. Its translation: CASSLFGTGGSGTEAFF.